These T cell receptor beta chains were read from a single sample in a study of control samples from healthy donors and cancer patients. Sequencing used immunoSEQ multiplex PCR; TCRdb keeps in-frame clones, though not all of them. The sample contains 130,000 to 150,000 clones, around nine tenths of which appear only once. The sequenced sample was blood. Receptors originate from a man younger than 45 in good health. CDR3s include the opening cysteine and the closing phenylalanine or tryptophan. The D gene is left open where the match is weak. Clone size is shown for a subset of rows, as once, few, many or a class of expanded clone.

V gene	J gene	CDR3 length	D gene	clone size	CDR3 DNA	CDR3 protein
TRBV4-3	TRBJ2-5	16	TRBD2	.	TGCGCCAGCAGCCCCGGACTAGCGGGAGGCCAAGAGACCCAGTACTTC	CASSPGLAGGQETQYF
TRBV3-1/TRBV3-2	TRBJ2-4	16	.	.	TGTGCCAGCAGCCAGGGTAACCAGGTGGGGGCAAACATTCAGTACTTC	CASSQGNQVGANIQYF
TRBV27	TRBJ2-7	15	.	.	TGTGCCAGCAGTTTCACGCGACTAGGGGAGATCGAGCAGTACTTC	CASSFTRLGEIEQYF
TRBV29-1	TRBJ1-2	12	.	.	TGCAGCGCAATACGTCAGGACTATGGCTACACCTTC	CSAIRQDYGYTF
TRBV7-2	TRBJ2-5	18	TRBD1	.	TGTGCCAGCAGCCCGCCCTGGACAGGCCGGGCAATACAAGAGACCCAGTACTTC	CASSPPWTGRAIQETQYF
TRBV2	TRBJ1-4	16	TRBD1	.	TGTGCCAGCGAGGACCCCTTCGGGACAGGACTCAAAAAACTGTTTTTT	CASEDPFGTGLKKLFF
TRBV7-6	TRBJ2-7	13	.	.	TGTGCCAGCAGCCTTAGGGGCTCCTACGAGCAGTACTTC	CASSLRGSYEQYF
TRBV12-3/TRBV12-4	TRBJ1-2	13	.	.	TGTGCCAGCAGTTTCTCGGGGGGCCATGGCTACACCTTC	CASSFSGGHGYTF
TRBV18	TRBJ2-2	14	.	many	TGTGCCAGCTCACCACTAAGTCTGACCGGGGAGCTGTTTTTT	CASSPLSLTGELFF
TRBV19	TRBJ1-5	12	.	.	TGTGCCAGTAAGGGGGGGGATCAGCCCCAGCATTTT	CASKGGDQPQHF
TRBV11-3	TRBJ1-1	14	.	.	TGTGCCAGCACCCCACAGGGAGCGAACACTGAAGCTTTCTTT	CASTPQGANTEAFF
TRBV6-5	TRBJ2-3	16	TRBD2	.	TGTGCCAGCAGATACATTCTAGCGGGAGGCACAGATACGCAGTATTTT	CASRYILAGGTDTQYF
TRBV5-4	TRBJ1-4	16	TRBD1	.	TGTGCCAGCAGCTTGGGTCAGGGGGCAACTAATGAAAAACTGTTTTTT	CASSLGQGATNEKLFF
TRBV15	TRBJ2-1	15	TRBD2	.	TGTGCCACCACTCGACTAGCGGGGGGATACAATGAGCAGTTCTTC	CATTRLAGGYNEQFF
TRBV12-3/TRBV12-4	TRBJ2-2	12	.	few	TGTGCCAGCGTGATCGCTACCGGGGAGCTGTTTTTT	CASVIATGELFF
TRBV19	TRBJ1-2	17	.	.	TGTGCCAGTAGTATGCTACCAAGTAGTAGTACGATCTATGGCTACACCTTC	CASSMLPSSSTIYGYTF
TRBV28	TRBJ2-7	14	TRBD1	.	TGTGCCAGCAGTGGCCGGGACAGGGAAGGCGAGCAGTACTTC	CASSGRDREGEQYF
TRBV19	TRBJ2-1	15	TRBD2	.	TGTGCCAGTAGTATTAGCGGGAGTCGGGTCATTGAGCAGTTCTTC	CASSISGSRVIEQFF
TRBV3-1/TRBV3-2	TRBJ1-5	18	.	.	TGTGCCAGTCCGCCTTTAGGGGGGGCGTTTTATAGCAATCAGCCCCAGCATTTT	CASPPLGGAFYSNQPQHF
TRBV30	TRBJ1-1	11	.	once	TGTGCCTGGAGTGCGGGGGCTGAAGCTTTCTTT	CAWSAGAEAFF
TRBV10-3	TRBJ1-1	12	.	.	TGTGCCATCAGTGATCGGGACAATGAAGCTTTCTTT	CAISDRDNEAFF
TRBV28	TRBJ1-5	14	.	.	TGTGCCAGCACAAACCGACAGGCTCTCCCTAGCCAGCATTTT	CASTNRQALPSQHF
TRBV28	TRBJ2-2	17	.	.	TGTGCCAGCAGTTTCAGGGAGGTGGCGGCGAACACCGGGGAGCTGTTTTTT	CASSFREVAANTGELFF
TRBV19	TRBJ2-6	16	.	.	TGTGCCAGTAGTATAGAGGGCGGCTCTGGGGCCAACGTCCTGACTTTC	CASSIEGGSGANVLTF
TRBV7-9	TRBJ2-5	14	.	.	TGTGCCAGCAGCTTAGAATCAGGGAGGGAGACCCAGTACTTC	CASSLESGRETQYF
TRBV2	TRBJ2-7	10	.	.	TGTGCCAGCAGTCCATACGAGCAGTACTTC	CASSPYEQYF
TRBV6-5	TRBJ2-1	13	TRBD2	once	TGTGCCACCGTTCTAGCGGGAGGAAATGAGCAGTTCTTC	CATVLAGGNEQFF
TRBV28	TRBJ1-2	16	TRBD1	.	TGTGCCAGCGTCAACTTCCCCGGGACAGGGGGCTATGGCTACACCTTC	CASVNFPGTGGYGYTF
TRBV25-1	TRBJ1-5	15	TRBD1	.	TGTGCCAGCAGGGGGGGACAGGGGACCGGAGGGCCCCAGCATTTT	CASRGGQGTGGPQHF
TRBV5-1	TRBJ2-3	16	.	.	TGCGCCAGCAGGAGGGACGGAGGGCTTAGCACAGATACGCAGTATTTT	CASRRDGGLSTDTQYF
TRBV25-1	TRBJ1-5	14	TRBD1	.	TGTGCCAGCAGTGGGACAGGGTATAATCAGCCCCAGCATTTT	CASSGTGYNQPQHF
TRBV30	TRBJ1-2	13	.	.	TGTGCCTGGAAAGCCCCACATAACTATGGCTACACCTTC	CAWKAPHNYGYTF
TRBV30	TRBJ1-1	12	.	.	TGTGCCTGGCCAGGGCGGAACACTGAAGCTTTCTTT	CAWPGRNTEAFF
TRBV2	TRBJ2-3	15	TRBD2	.	TGTGCCAGCAGTGAAGACGGGAGGTCCTCAGATACGCAGTATTTT	CASSEDGRSSDTQYF
TRBV3-1/TRBV3-2	TRBJ1-2	19	TRBD1	.	TGTGCCAGCAGCCAAGCTTTTGGCCTCGGGACAGGGGCTTACTATGGCTACACCTTC	CASSQAFGLGTGAYYGYTF
TRBV28	TRBJ1-2	14	.	.	TGTGCCAGCAGTTTCGCAGGATTTTATTATGGCTACACCTTC	CASSFAGFYYGYTF
TRBV15	TRBJ1-5	15	.	.	TGTGCCACCAGCAGAGACCGGACATTAGATCAGCCCCAGCATTTT	CATSRDRTLDQPQHF
TRBV4-1	TRBJ1-4	14	TRBD1	.	TGCGCCAGCAGCTTCGGGACAGTTTCTGAAAAACTGTTTTTT	CASSFGTVSEKLFF
TRBV13	TRBJ2-2	15	.	.	TGTGCCAGCAGGGGGGTACGGGTCGGAACCGGGGAGCTGTTTTTT	CASRGVRVGTGELFF
TRBV5-1	TRBJ1-1	13	.	.	TGCGCCAGCAGCTTTTATGGGGATACTGAAGCTTTCTTT	CASSFYGDTEAFF
TRBV11-3	TRBJ1-1	13	.	.	TGTGCCAGCAGCTTAAGTCGGACATTTGAAGCTTTCTTT	CASSLSRTFEAFF
TRBV5-8	TRBJ2-5	14	.	.	TGTGCCAGCAGCTTAACAAATCAAGAAGAGACCCAGTACTTC	CASSLTNQEETQYF